A single sample is the source of the 17 T cell receptor beta chains below, sequenced in a study of CD8+ T cells in alopecia areata. Once RNA had been extracted, it was reverse transcribed into cDNA to act as the sequencing template. Sequencing was performed with immunoSEQ multiplex PCR; in TCRdb, only in-frame clones are kept and a portion is missing. The sample contains approximately 150,000 clones, approximately 65% of which appear only once. Sequenced sample: CD8+ T cells sorted from blood. The receptors stem from a human donor in good health.

This chain links TRBV6-5 with TRBJ1-2; a weak D match, TRBD1 (5 bases). Trimming removed 3 bases from V and 4 bases from J, with 9 bases in between. The CDR3 loop spans 13 amino acids. Germline CDR1 reads MNHEY; CDR2 reads SVGAGI. The CDR3 is CASSYQGLYGYTF. The DNA of the CDR3 is TGTGCCAGCAGTTATCAGGGTCTCTATGGCTACACCTTC.

The chain joins TRBV4-1 to TRBJ2-7, with TRBD2 matching over 8 bases. The CDR3 runs to 16 residues. Germline trimming cut 2 bases from V and 4 bases from J; bases unmatched to any gene: 10. Germline CDR1 reads MGHRA; CDR2 reads YSYEKL. The CDR3 region is CASSQMGIVAGYEQYF. Written as DNA, the CDR3 is TGCGCCAGCAGCCAAATGGGGATAGTAGCGGGATACGAGCAGTACTTC.

This clone was detected a few times. The V call is TRBV29-1, the J call TRBJ2-1; a weak D match, TRBD1 (5 bases). The germline V gene has CDR1 SQVTM and CDR2 ANQGSEA. The CDR3 extends over 18 amino acids. V lost 4 bases, J lost 0 bases, and 22 bases lay in between. The CDR3, as DNA: TGCAGCGTTGTAGGCAGGGCCATCGGCACGAGCTCCTACAATGAGCAGTTCTTC. It codes for CSVVGRAIGTSSYNEQFF.

The chain has TRBV13 and TRBJ2-3; TRBD2 might be the D (6 bases). Deletions cut 4 bases from V and 0 bases from J, with 11 bases between. This CDR3 is 15 amino acids long. The germline V gene encodes CDR1 PRHDT and CDR2 FYEKMQ (reference sequence). The CDR3 region has the DNA TGTGCCAGCAGCTCAAACCGGGGGAGCACAGATACGCAGTATTTT. It specifies CASSSNRGSTDTQYF.

This clone was picked up a small number of times. The chain is built from TRBV7-9 and TRBJ2-7; no definite D call. CDR1 and CDR2 from the germline V gene are SEHNR and FQNEAQ (reference sequence). CDR3 length: 11 residues. V was cut by 1 base and J by 7 bases, with 5 bases left in between. In nucleotides, the CDR3 is TGTGCCAGCAGCTTAGGGGAAGAGCAGTACTTC. It specifies CASSLGEEQYF.

The chain carries TRBV7-9 and TRBJ2-5; D possibly corresponds to TRBD1 (6 bases). The V end lost 6 bases, the J end lost 4 bases, and 15 bases lay between the germline ends. The CDR3 totals 14 residues. Germline assignment: CDR1 SEHNR and CDR2 FQNEAQ (reference sequence). The CDR3 DNA follows: TGTGCCAGCAGAGATCCGGGACACCGAGAGACCCAGTACTTC. Translation: CASRDPGHRETQYF.

This clone has only a few counts. V and J are TRBV18 and TRBJ2-7, with unresolved D. The V end lost 3 bases, the J end lost 3 bases, and 15 bases lay between the germline ends. The CDR3 runs 15 residues. Germline loops: CDR1 KGHSH, CDR2 LQKENI. Here the CDR3 reads CASSPSGFAHYEQYF. CDR3 bases: TGTGCCAGCTCACCCTCTGGTTTTGCTCACTACGAGCAGTACTTC.

This chain links TRBV11-2 with TRBJ2-3, with TRBD2 matching 7 bases. Per germline, CDR1 SGHAT and CDR2 FQNNGV. The CDR3 extends over 15 amino acids. Trimming cost V 5 bases and J 5 bases; bases outside gene matches: 10. CDR3 protein: CASSPETSLVDTQYF. CDR3 DNA: TGTGCCAGCAGCCCCGAGACTAGCTTAGTAGATACGCAGTATTTT. Full variable domain (remainder filled in from reference TRBV11-2 and TRBJ2-3): EAGVAQSPRYKIIEKRQSVAFWCNPISGHATLYWYQQILGQGPKLLIQFQNNGVVDDSQLPKDRFSAERLKGVDSTLKIQPAKLEDSAVYLCASSPETSLVDTQYFGPGTRLTVL.

This clone was seen a few times. The chain employs TRBV7-9 and TRBJ2-7, with TRBD2 matching 11 bases. Germline trimming cut 5 bases from V and 3 bases from J; bases unmatched to any gene: 6. The CDR3 length is 15 residues. Germline-derived CDR1 and CDR2 are SEHNR and FQNEAQ (reference sequence). The chain's CDR3 is CASSPYTSGGYEQYF. CDR3 coding DNA: TGTGCCAGCAGCCCCTATACTAGCGGGGGCTACGAGCAGTACTTC. Full variable domain (outside the CDR3, taken from reference TRBV7-9 and TRBJ2-7): DTGVSQNPRHKITKRGQNVTFRCDPISEHNRLYWYRQTLGQGPEFLTYFQNEAQLEKSRLLSDRFSAERPKGSFSTLEIQRTEQGDSAMYLCASSPYTSGGYEQYFGPGTRLTVT.

The chain employs TRBV29-1 and TRBJ1-1; tentative D call: TRBD1 (6 bases). This CDR3 contains 14 residues. Germline loops: CDR1 SQVTM, CDR2 ANQGSEA. Between the trimmed V and J ends, which lost 1 base and 2 bases, there was a span of 11 bases. In DNA, the CDR3 is TGCAGCGTTGAAGTGGACAGCCCAAACACTGAAGCTTTCTTT. This gives the protein CSVEVDSPNTEAFF.

The chain combines TRBV28 with TRBJ2-7; TRBD1 is a possible D gene (5 bases). Per germline, CDR1 MDHEN and CDR2 SYDVKM. V lost 7 bases and J 1 base, leaving 14 bases between the germline ends. The CDR3 contains 14 residues. For the CDR3, the DNA is TGTGCCAGCACCCCTGGGGCAGGATCCTACGAGCAGTACTTC. It codes for CASTPGAGSYEQYF.

The chain carries TRBV7-9 and TRBJ2-5; no clear D. The V end lost 5 bases, the J end lost 5 bases, and 6 bases lay between the germline ends. The CDR3 runs to 11 residues. CDR1 SEHNR and CDR2 FQNEAQ come from the germline V gene (reference sequence). CDR3 sequence reads: CASSHRETQYF. The DNA of the CDR3 is TGTGCCAGCAGCCACCGGGAGACCCAGTACTTC.

The V call is TRBV29-1, the J call TRBJ2-7; D unclear. Germline CDR1 SQVTM, CDR2 ANQGSEA. The CDR3 runs 11 residues. V dropped 7 bases and J dropped 5 bases, with 12 bases sitting between them. CDR3 nucleotide sequence: TGCAGCGCTGATTGGAGCGACGAGCAGTACTTC. Amino acid sequence: CSADWSDEQYF.

V gene TRBV25-1 combines with J gene TRBJ2-7; 9 nucleotides agree with TRBD1. In germline, CDR1 is MGHDK, CDR2 SYGVNS. The J segment lost 3 bases and the V segment lost 3 bases, leaving 6 bases of the junction unmatched. CDR3 length: 15 residues. CDR3 residues: CASSDRTGANYEQYF. As DNA, the CDR3 is TGTGCCAGCAGTGACCGGACAGGGGCAAACTACGAGCAGTACTTC.

Only a few counts were recorded for this clone. V usage is TRBV14 and J usage is TRBJ1-1; D perhaps matches TRBD1 (5 bases). Germline CDR1 is SGHDN and CDR2 is FVKESK. V lost 4 bases and J 8 bases, leaving 14 bases between the germline ends. This CDR3 spans 13 amino acids. CDR3 in amino acids: CASSLIPGPEAFF. The CDR3 nucleotides are TGTGCCAGCAGCCTAATTCCGGGACCCGAAGCTTTCTTT.

V is TRBV27 and J is TRBJ2-5; 7 bases map to TRBD1. CDR1 is MNHEY and CDR2 is SMNVEV in the germline V gene (reference sequence). The CDR3 spans 16 residues. The ends lost 1 base at V and 4 bases at J; junction bases unmatched: 9. The CDR3 sequence: CASSLLAGGSVETQYF. In DNA form, the CDR3 reads TGTGCCAGCAGTTTATTAGCAGGGGGTTCGGTAGAGACCCAGTACTTC.

The V gene is TRBV9, the J gene TRBJ2-7; no firm D call. The CDR3 consists of 14 residues. Germline loops: CDR1 SGDLS, CDR2 YYNGEE. Trimming took off 4 bases at V and 5 bases at J, with 16 bases between the two ends. The CDR3 loop reads CASSPKYGIHEQYF. The DNA for the CDR3 is TGTGCCAGCAGCCCTAAGTATGGGATCCACGAGCAGTACTTC. Complete variable domain (other parts from reference TRBV9 and TRBJ2-7): DSGVTQTPKHLITATGQRVTLRCSPRSGDLSVYWYQQSLDQGLQFLIQYYNGEERAKGNILERFSAQQFPDLHSELNLSSLELGDSALYFCASSPKYGIHEQYFGPGTRLTVT.